Listed below are T cell receptor beta chains from one sample, sequenced in a study of Ad26.COV2.S vaccination and SARS-CoV-2 variants. This table comes from immunoSEQ multiplex PCR, and its TCRdb copy is limited to in-frame clones, with some not included. The table includes 350,000 to 400,000 clones, 88% detected once. The sequencing used peripheral blood, collected in a trial of Ad26.COV2.S vaccine versus placebo. The receptor set was obtained from a person aged 18-60 years who received the Ad26.COV2.S COVID-19 vaccine or a placebo. Both conserved end residues are part of each CDR3. A D gene is named only where the DNA matches it firmly. Some rows have no size entry. The others give once, few or many, or a class for an expanded clone.

J gene: TRBJ2-7
CDR3 length: 15
D gene: TRBD1
clone size: once
V gene: TRBV4-1
CDR3 DNA: TGCGCCAGCAGCCAACCGGGACAGGGATCCTACGAGCAGTACTTC
CDR3 protein: CASSQPGQGSYEQYF

J gene: TRBJ1-4
CDR3 length: 20
D gene: TRBD1
clone size: -
V gene: TRBV12-5
CDR3 DNA: TGTGCTAGTGGTTTGGACCTACTCCTCAAACGACAGGGCGAGGATGAAAAACTGTTTTTT
CDR3 protein: CASGLDLLLKRQGEDEKLFF

J gene: TRBJ2-7
CDR3 length: 15
D gene: -
clone size: -
V gene: TRBV7-9
CDR3 DNA: TGTGCCAGCAGCTTAACAGCTCCGACCGGTGACGAGCAGTACTTC
CDR3 protein: CASSLTAPTGDEQYF

J gene: TRBJ1-1
CDR3 length: 13
D gene: -
clone size: -
V gene: TRBV20-1
CDR3 DNA: TGCAGTGCTAGTAGAACAGGGTCCACTGAAGCTTTCTTT
CDR3 protein: CSASRTGSTEAFF

J gene: TRBJ2-7
CDR3 length: 15
D gene: TRBD1
clone size: -
V gene: TRBV7-9
CDR3 DNA: TGTGCCAGCAGCAAACCGGGACAGGGGCCCTACGAGCAGTACTTC
CDR3 protein: CASSKPGQGPYEQYF

J gene: TRBJ1-1
CDR3 length: 11
D gene: -
clone size: -
V gene: TRBV30
CDR3 DNA: TGTGCCTGGAGAGGGCAGGGTGAAGCTTTCTTT
CDR3 protein: CAWRGQGEAFF

J gene: TRBJ1-1
CDR3 length: 12
D gene: -
clone size: -
V gene: TRBV2
CDR3 DNA: TGTGCCAGCAGACAGGGTTTAACTGAAGCTTTCTTT
CDR3 protein: CASRQGLTEAFF

J gene: TRBJ2-7
CDR3 length: 15
D gene: -
clone size: few
V gene: TRBV6-5
CDR3 DNA: TGTGCCAGCAGTTACTCGAGAAGACTTGACTCCGAGCAGTACTTC
CDR3 protein: CASSYSRRLDSEQYF

J gene: TRBJ2-3
CDR3 length: 14
D gene: TRBD1
clone size: -
V gene: TRBV29-1
CDR3 DNA: TGCAGCGGCCGGGACAGGGGGGTAACAGATACGCAGTATTTT
CDR3 protein: CSGRDRGVTDTQYF

J gene: TRBJ2-3
CDR3 length: 13
D gene: -
clone size: -
V gene: TRBV15
CDR3 DNA: TGTGCCACCAGCGAGACGCCGGAAGATACGCAGTATTTT
CDR3 protein: CATSETPEDTQYF

J gene: TRBJ2-7
CDR3 length: 16
D gene: -
clone size: -
V gene: TRBV6-6
CDR3 DNA: TGTGCCAGCAGTTATGATCCAGCGCTGAGCTCCTACGAGCAGTACTTC
CDR3 protein: CASSYDPALSSYEQYF

J gene: TRBJ1-2
CDR3 length: 13
D gene: -
clone size: once
V gene: TRBV6-4
CDR3 DNA: TGTGCCAGCAGTGACTCGGCGGGCTATGGCTACACCTTC
CDR3 protein: CASSDSAGYGYTF

J gene: TRBJ1-5
CDR3 length: 12
D gene: TRBD1
clone size: -
V gene: TRBV25-1
CDR3 DNA: TGTGCCAGCACGACAGGGTTTCAGCCCCAGCATTTT
CDR3 protein: CASTTGFQPQHF

J gene: TRBJ2-3
CDR3 length: 16
D gene: TRBD2
clone size: -
V gene: TRBV18
CDR3 DNA: TGTGCCAGCTCACCGTTTGCGGGGGGAAACACAGATACGCAGTATTTT
CDR3 protein: CASSPFAGGNTDTQYF

J gene: TRBJ1-2
CDR3 length: 15
D gene: TRBD1
clone size: -
V gene: TRBV7-9
CDR3 DNA: TGTGCCAGCAGCTCCCCGGACAGGGGGCCTAACGGCTACACCTTC
CDR3 protein: CASSSPDRGPNGYTF

J gene: TRBJ2-7
CDR3 length: 14
D gene: -
clone size: -
V gene: TRBV5-5
CDR3 DNA: TGTGCCAGCAGCTTGACAGGGAGCTCCTACGAGCAGTACTTC
CDR3 protein: CASSLTGSSYEQYF

J gene: TRBJ2-1
CDR3 length: 13
D gene: TRBD2
clone size: once
V gene: TRBV11-2
CDR3 DNA: TGTGCCTGTGGGACTAGTTTCTACAATGAGCAGTTCTTC
CDR3 protein: CACGTSFYNEQFF

J gene: TRBJ1-1
CDR3 length: 18
D gene: TRBD1
clone size: -
V gene: TRBV6-2/TRBV6-3
CDR3 DNA: TGTGCCAGCAGTTCACTCCGGGACAGGGGGTCGTATAACACTGAAGCTTTCTTT
CDR3 protein: CASSSLRDRGSYNTEAFF

J gene: TRBJ2-2
CDR3 length: 16
D gene: -
clone size: once
V gene: TRBV7-6
CDR3 DNA: TGTGCCAGCAGCTTAGGGCAAAACCGGGACACCGGGGAGCTGTTTTTT
CDR3 protein: CASSLGQNRDTGELFF

J gene: TRBJ2-3
CDR3 length: 15
D gene: TRBD2
clone size: -
V gene: TRBV19
CDR3 DNA: TGTGCCAGTAGTACGGGGACTAGCGGAGCGTCGACGCAGTATTTT
CDR3 protein: CASSTGTSGASTQYF

J gene: TRBJ2-1
CDR3 length: 13
D gene: -
clone size: -
V gene: TRBV19
CDR3 DNA: TGTGCCAGTAGTATTTTAAGCAGGGATGAGCAGTTCTTC
CDR3 protein: CASSILSRDEQFF

J gene: TRBJ1-2
CDR3 length: 15
D gene: -
clone size: -
V gene: TRBV11-2
CDR3 DNA: TGTGCCAGCAGCTCCGGAAGGGGCAGTTTCTATGGCTACACCTTC
CDR3 protein: CASSSGRGSFYGYTF

J gene: TRBJ1-1
CDR3 length: 12
D gene: -
clone size: -
V gene: TRBV11-2
CDR3 DNA: TGTGCCAGCAGCATATTAGGGGGTGAAGCTTTCTTT
CDR3 protein: CASSILGGEAFF

J gene: TRBJ1-5
CDR3 length: 12
D gene: TRBD1
clone size: -
V gene: TRBV12-3/TRBV12-4
CDR3 DNA: TGTGCCAGCAGTCAGGGGGGCCAGCCCCAGCATTTT
CDR3 protein: CASSQGGQPQHF

J gene: TRBJ2-7
CDR3 length: 15
D gene: TRBD1
clone size: -
V gene: TRBV4-1
CDR3 DNA: TGCGCCAGCAGCCTGGACGACAGGGGGCTCTACGAGCAGTACTTC
CDR3 protein: CASSLDDRGLYEQYF

J gene: TRBJ1-2
CDR3 length: 16
D gene: -
clone size: -
V gene: TRBV5-4
CDR3 DNA: TGTGCCAGCAGCTCGGGAGGAAGGGTGGCGAACTATGGCTACACCTTC
CDR3 protein: CASSSGGRVANYGYTF

J gene: TRBJ1-1
CDR3 length: 13
D gene: -
clone size: -
V gene: TRBV30
CDR3 DNA: TGTGCCTGGAGTGGAAGAGTGGATGCTGAAGCTTTCTTT
CDR3 protein: CAWSGRVDAEAFF

J gene: TRBJ2-4
CDR3 length: 13
D gene: -
clone size: -
V gene: TRBV23-1
CDR3 DNA: TGCGCCAGCAGTCAATCCGATGTAGGCTTAGGGTACTTC
CDR3 protein: CASSQSDVGLGYF

J gene: TRBJ1-1
CDR3 length: 13
D gene: -
clone size: -
V gene: TRBV12-5
CDR3 DNA: TGTGCTAGTGGTTTGGCCGGGTTCCAGACGGCTTTCTTT
CDR3 protein: CASGLAGFQTAFF

J gene: TRBJ1-6
CDR3 length: 15
D gene: -
clone size: once
V gene: TRBV19
CDR3 DNA: TGTGCCAGTAGTATAGGGAGCTCCTATAATTCACCCCTCCACTTT
CDR3 protein: CASSIGSSYNSPLHF

J gene: TRBJ2-5
CDR3 length: 11
D gene: -
clone size: -
V gene: TRBV20-1
CDR3 DNA: TGCAGTGCTAGAGATAGGGGGACCCAGTACTTC
CDR3 protein: CSARDRGTQYF

J gene: TRBJ2-1
CDR3 length: 17
D gene: TRBD2
clone size: -
V gene: TRBV18
CDR3 DNA: TGTGCCAGCTCTCAGAGATTTAGCGGGGGTGCTGTCAATGAGCAGTTCTTC
CDR3 protein: CASSQRFSGGAVNEQFF

J gene: TRBJ2-7
CDR3 length: 14
D gene: -
clone size: -
V gene: TRBV7-2
CDR3 DNA: TGTGCCAGCAGCTTGTACGGGAACGGTGACGAGCAGTACTTC
CDR3 protein: CASSLYGNGDEQYF

J gene: TRBJ1-6
CDR3 length: 14
D gene: -
clone size: -
V gene: TRBV7-2
CDR3 DNA: TGTGCCAGCCCGAGCCGAGGAGGTAATTCACCCCTCCACTTT
CDR3 protein: CASPSRGGNSPLHF

J gene: TRBJ2-1
CDR3 length: 18
D gene: TRBD1
clone size: -
V gene: TRBV6-2/TRBV6-3
CDR3 DNA: TGTGCCAGCAGTTACTCTCTTCTCGGACAGGCGGGTTCAAATGAGCAGTTCTTC
CDR3 protein: CASSYSLLGQAGSNEQFF

J gene: TRBJ1-1
CDR3 length: 13
D gene: -
clone size: -
V gene: TRBV30
CDR3 DNA: TGTGCCTGGAGCCCTGTCCTGAACACTGAAGCTTTCTTT
CDR3 protein: CAWSPVLNTEAFF

J gene: TRBJ1-1
CDR3 length: 11
D gene: -
clone size: -
V gene: TRBV29-1
CDR3 DNA: TGCAGCGTTGAACCGACAAGGGAAGCTTTCTTT
CDR3 protein: CSVEPTREAFF

J gene: TRBJ2-7
CDR3 length: 15
D gene: TRBD2
clone size: -
V gene: TRBV27
CDR3 DNA: TGTGCCAGCAGTCCCGTGGGCGGGGGGTCCAACGAGCAGTACTTC
CDR3 protein: CASSPVGGGSNEQYF

J gene: TRBJ1-2
CDR3 length: 13
D gene: -
clone size: -
V gene: TRBV5-5
CDR3 DNA: TGTGCCAGCAGCTTGGGCAGGGCGGATGGCTACACCTTC
CDR3 protein: CASSLGRADGYTF

J gene: TRBJ1-5
CDR3 length: 13
D gene: -
clone size: -
V gene: TRBV7-6
CDR3 DNA: TGTGCCAGCAGCTTAGGAGGAGATCAGCCCCAGCATTTT
CDR3 protein: CASSLGGDQPQHF

J gene: TRBJ1-3
CDR3 length: 15
D gene: TRBD1
clone size: -
V gene: TRBV18
CDR3 DNA: TGTGCCAGCTCCCCCGGACAGGGAGCTGGAAACACCATATATTTT
CDR3 protein: CASSPGQGAGNTIYF

J gene: TRBJ1-2
CDR3 length: 16
D gene: TRBD1
clone size: once
V gene: TRBV19
CDR3 DNA: TGTGCCAGTAGTATAAGGGTTTGGGACAGGGACTATGGCTACACCTTC
CDR3 protein: CASSIRVWDRDYGYTF

J gene: TRBJ1-3
CDR3 length: 16
D gene: -
clone size: -
V gene: TRBV9
CDR3 DNA: TGTGCCAGCAGCTCCGGACGGGGGAGCTCTGGAAACACCATATATTTT
CDR3 protein: CASSSGRGSSGNTIYF

J gene: TRBJ2-2
CDR3 length: 15
D gene: -
clone size: -
V gene: TRBV5-1
CDR3 DNA: TGCGCCAGCAGCGAGCTAGGGGCGAACACCGGGGAGCTGTTTTTT
CDR3 protein: CASSELGANTGELFF

J gene: TRBJ1-3
CDR3 length: 12
D gene: -
clone size: -
V gene: TRBV7-9
CDR3 DNA: TGTGCCAGCAGCTTCTCTGGAAACACCATATATTTT
CDR3 protein: CASSFSGNTIYF

J gene: TRBJ2-7
CDR3 length: 13
D gene: -
clone size: -
V gene: TRBV9
CDR3 DNA: TGTGCCAGCAGCATCGACAGCCCCTACGAGCAGTACTTC
CDR3 protein: CASSIDSPYEQYF

J gene: TRBJ2-5
CDR3 length: 15
D gene: TRBD2
clone size: -
V gene: TRBV4-2
CDR3 DNA: TGTGCCAGCAGCCCCGGAGCGGGGGGGAAAGAGACCCAGTACTTC
CDR3 protein: CASSPGAGGKETQYF

J gene: TRBJ1-2
CDR3 length: 16
D gene: -
clone size: -
V gene: TRBV5-1
CDR3 DNA: TGCGCCAGCAGCTTGGATTTCGGGGGAGGTAACTATGGCTACACCTTC
CDR3 protein: CASSLDFGGGNYGYTF

J gene: TRBJ1-6
CDR3 length: 15
D gene: -
clone size: once
V gene: TRBV7-6
CDR3 DNA: TGTGCCAGCAGCTTAGCGGGGGGATATAATTCACCCCTCCACTTT
CDR3 protein: CASSLAGGYNSPLHF

J gene: TRBJ2-7
CDR3 length: 13
D gene: TRBD1
clone size: -
V gene: TRBV2
CDR3 DNA: TGTGCCAGGGACAGGGGGGATTCCTACGAGCAGTACTTC
CDR3 protein: CARDRGDSYEQYF

J gene: TRBJ1-5
CDR3 length: 13
D gene: -
clone size: -
V gene: TRBV6-2/TRBV6-3
CDR3 DNA: TGTGCCAGCAGTACAGCAGGCAATCAGCCCCAGCATTTT
CDR3 protein: CASSTAGNQPQHF

J gene: TRBJ1-2
CDR3 length: 16
D gene: -
clone size: -
V gene: TRBV27
CDR3 DNA: TGTGCCAGCAGTTGGGCTCAACGCGCAGGGTTCTATGGCTACACCTTC
CDR3 protein: CASSWAQRAGFYGYTF

J gene: TRBJ2-7
CDR3 length: 11
D gene: -
clone size: -
V gene: TRBV2
CDR3 DNA: TGTGCCAGCAGTTCAACATACGAGCAGTACTTC
CDR3 protein: CASSSTYEQYF

J gene: TRBJ1-1
CDR3 length: 13
D gene: TRBD1
clone size: -
V gene: TRBV9
CDR3 DNA: TGTGCCAAGAAGAACAGGGGAAACACTGAAGCTTTCTTT
CDR3 protein: CAKKNRGNTEAFF

J gene: TRBJ1-2
CDR3 length: 15
D gene: -
clone size: -
V gene: TRBV3-1/TRBV3-2
CDR3 DNA: TGTGCCAGCAGCCCGGGGACATCAGGTCGATATGGCTACACCTTC
CDR3 protein: CASSPGTSGRYGYTF

J gene: TRBJ2-2
CDR3 length: 14
D gene: -
clone size: -
V gene: TRBV7-6
CDR3 DNA: TGTGCCAGCAGCGCGGGACTCCGCGACGGGGAGCTGTTTTTT
CDR3 protein: CASSAGLRDGELFF

J gene: TRBJ1-2
CDR3 length: 13
D gene: -
clone size: -
V gene: TRBV4-1
CDR3 DNA: TGCGCCAGCAGCCAACTCGCCGGGACCTCTCGATCCTTC
CDR3 protein: CASSQLAGTSRSF

J gene: TRBJ1-6
CDR3 length: 16
D gene: TRBD1
clone size: -
V gene: TRBV27
CDR3 DNA: TGTGCCAGCATGGCGCGGGACAGGAGTGGTAATTCACCCCTCCACTTT
CDR3 protein: CASMARDRSGNSPLHF

J gene: TRBJ1-2
CDR3 length: 13
D gene: -
clone size: -
V gene: TRBV11-2
CDR3 DNA: TGTGCCAGCAGCTCCCCCCGGGGGGGTGGCTACACCTTC
CDR3 protein: CASSSPRGGGYTF

J gene: TRBJ2-7
CDR3 length: 14
D gene: -
clone size: -
V gene: TRBV11-2
CDR3 DNA: TGTGCCAGCAGCCCTAGAAGGAGCAGCTTCGAGCAGTACTTC
CDR3 protein: CASSPRRSSFEQYF